Each of the 20 T cell receptor beta chains below was sequenced from the same sample in a study of identical twins. TCRdb independently ran MiXCR on the 5' RACE reads; one entry per CDR3 protein. The sample has approximately 1.8 million distinct CDR3 sequences; around 33% are singletons. Input material: cord blood. These receptors originate from a newborn girl in good health.

This clonotype showed up just a few times. The CDR3 bases are TGTGCCAGCAGCTTGGATGGGAACCCGACCTACGAGCAGTACTTC. Its protein is CASSLDGNPTYEQYF. The chain uses TRBV7-9 and TRBJ2-7; D call uncertain. The CDR3 consists of 15 residues. Trimming left V 3 bases short and J 2 bases short, with 14 bases between. Per the germline V gene, CDR1 is SEHNR and CDR2 is FQNEAQ (reference sequence).

V is TRBV18 and J is TRBJ2-7, with TRBD1 matching over 7 bases. This CDR3 comprises 14 residues. J lost 1 base, V lost 6 bases, and 6 bases had no gene match. Looked up from germline, CDR1 is KGHSH and CDR2 is LQKENI. In nucleotides, the CDR3 is TGTGCCAGCTCCAAACCGGGACAGTCCTACGAGCAGTACTTC. Its protein product is CASSKPGQSYEQYF.

Many counts were recorded for this clonotype. This chain connects TRBV5-1 to TRBJ2-4, with TRBD2 matching over 7 bases. V lost 0 bases, J lost 8 bases, and 2 bases stayed unmatched. The CDR3 runs 13 residues. CDR1 is SGHRS and CDR2 is YFSETQ in the germline V gene. The CDR3 is CASSLVGGDIQYF. The CDR3 nucleotides are TGCGCCAGCAGCTTGGTTGGGGGGGACATTCAGTACTTC.

J is TRBJ2-3 and V is TRBV7-9, with 7 bases matching TRBD1. V was pared by 5 bases and J by 7 bases, with 12 bases of the junction left unmatched. The length of the CDR3 is 15 residues. Germline values: CDR1 SEHNR, CDR2 FQNEAQ (reference sequence). The CDR3 nucleotides are TGTGCCAGCAGCCCCTACCTCGACAGGGCGAATACGCAGTATTTT. Protein product: CASSPYLDRANTQYF. The full variable domain, its missing parts supplied by reference TRBV7-9 and TRBJ2-3, is DTGVSQNPRHKITKRGQNVTFRCDPISEHNRLYWYRQTLGQGPEFLTYFQNEAQLEKSRLLSDRFSAERPKGSFSTLEIQRTEQGDSAMYLCASSPYLDRANTQYFGPGTRLTVL.

This clonotype occurred a few times. The gene calls are TRBV5-1 and TRBJ2-1; weak D call: TRBD2 (6 bases). CDR1 and CDR2 (germline): SGHRS, YFSETQ. This CDR3 has 15 amino acids. V was clipped by 5 bases and J by 3 bases, with 15 bases between them. For the CDR3, the DNA is TGCGCCAGCAGGCCCTTGGGACTTAGCTACAATGAGCAGTTCTTC. Translation gives CASRPLGLSYNEQFF.

The CDR3 region is CSVGSLRTDLNTEAFF. The CDR3 bases are TGCAGCGTTGGGAGCCTGAGGACAGATTTGAACACTGAAGCTTTCTTT. The chain recombines TRBV29-1 with TRBJ1-1, with D possibly being TRBD1 (6 bases). V gave up 4 bases and J gave up 0 bases, with 18 bases separating them. The length of the CDR3 is 16 residues. CDR1 is SQVTM, CDR2 ANQGSEA, per germline.

This clonotype was seen ten or more times. The V call is TRBV3-1, the J call TRBJ2-1, with a tentative D call TRBD2 (5 bases). The V end lost 1 base, the J end lost 5 bases, and 15 bases lay between the germline ends. Germline CDR1 reads LGHDT; CDR2 reads YNNKEL (reference sequence). The CDR3 totals 16 residues. The CDR3 spells CASSQGSASSNNEQFF. The CDR3 region has the DNA TGTGCCAGCAGCCAAGGATCGGCTAGCTCTAACAATGAGCAGTTCTTC.

Of note for this clonotype: At one end the junction does not follow the germline gene, possibly because of a read error. This rearrangement joins TRBV29-1 to TRBJ2-7; D not resolved. The CDR3 is 12 amino acids. CDR1 and CDR2 (germline): SQVTM, ANQGSEA. CDR3 nucleotides: TGCGGCGTAGGTAGCAGCTACTACGAGCAGTACTTC. This encodes CGVGSSYYEQYF.

This clonotype was counted between two and nine times. V is TRBV5-1 and J is TRBJ2-1; either TRBD1 or TRBD2 may supply D (5 bases each). Trimming removed 4 bases from V and 6 bases from J, with 17 bases in between. CDR3 length: 15 residues. CDR1 and CDR2 (germline): SGHRS, YFSETQ. As DNA, the CDR3 is TGCGCCAGCAGCCGGGACCACCCTTACCCCAATGAGCAGTTCTTC. It is translated as CASSRDHPYPNEQFF.

The chain couples TRBV5-1 to TRBJ2-1; maybe TRBD2 (6 bases). Germline V gene sequence: CDR1 SGHRS, CDR2 YFSETQ. Trimming shortened V by 3 bases and J by 13 bases, and 17 bases separated the two germline ends. The CDR3 loop spans 13 amino acids. CDR3 nucleotides: TGCGCCAGCAGCTCGCCGGGACTGACCGCACAGTTCTTC. It translates to CASSSPGLTAQFF.

The V and J genes are TRBV7-2 and TRBJ1-1; D is unclear. V gave up 5 bases and J gave up 4 bases, with 11 bases separating them. Germline V gene data show CDR1 as SGHTA and CDR2 as FQGNSA. The CDR3 is made up of 13 amino acids. The CDR3 DNA follows: TGTGCCAGCAGCCCCTCTACAGTCACTGAAGCTTTCTTT. This sequence encodes CASSPSTVTEAFF.

V is TRBV10-3 and J is TRBJ1-1; tentatively, D is TRBD1 (6 bases). The germline V gene encodes CDR1 ENHRY and CDR2 SYGVKD. This CDR3 contains 13 residues. Trimming took 6 bases from V and 3 from J, leaving 11 bases between them. CDR3 sequence (DNA): TGTGCCATCAGCACAGGGCTGGACACTGAAGCTTTCTTT. Its protein is CAISTGLDTEAFF.

The chain combines TRBV28 with TRBJ1-5, with a tentative D call TRBD1 (5 bases). Germline loops: CDR1 MDHEN, CDR2 SYDVKM. This CDR3 has 15 residues. The germline V and J ends were trimmed by 4 bases and 5 bases, with 15 bases remaining between them. The CDR3: CASSSTRGDDQPQHF. CDR3 bases: TGTGCCAGCAGTTCGACCCGGGGCGACGATCAGCCCCAGCATTTT.

This clonotype has only a few counts. At one end the junction does not follow the germline gene, possibly because of a read error. The CDR3 loop is CASSLSDRGRSSPLHF. As DNA, the CDR3 is TGTGCCAGCAGCTTATCGGACAGGGGGCGATCTTCACCCCTCCACTTT. The genes are TRBV27 and TRBJ1-6; 11 positions agree with TRBD1. The length of the CDR3 is 16 residues. CDR1 is MNHEY and CDR2 is SMNVEV in the germline V gene (reference sequence).

This clonotype was seen many times. The chain combines TRBV12-3 or TRBV12-4 with TRBJ2-5; D ambiguous. V was cut by 1 base and J by 4 bases, with 13 bases left in between. The CDR3 runs 15 residues. The CDR3 nucleotides are TGTGCCAGCAGTTTAGAGGCGGCCGTCAGAGAGACCCAGTACTTC. Translation: CASSLEAAVRETQYF.

A word on this clonotype: The junction and the germline gene differ at one end; a read error may be behind it. J is TRBJ1-6 and V is TRBV18; 10 positions match TRBD1. CDR1 KGHSH and CDR2 LQKENI come from the germline V gene. The CDR3 sequence is 21 residues long. CDR3 sequence reads: CASSRPGQGTSSSSFNSPLHF. Written as DNA, the CDR3 is TGTGCCAGCTCACGCCCGGGACAGGGGACTTCTTCGAGCTCCTTTAATTCACCCCTCCACTTT. Full variable domain (rest looked up from reference TRBV18 and TRBJ1-6): NAGVMQNPRHLVRRRGQEARLRCSPMKGHSHVYWYRQLPEEGLKFMVYLQKENIIDESGMPKERFSAEFPKEGPSILRIQQVVRGDSAAYFCASSRPGQGTSSSSFNSPLHFGNGTRLTVT.

In its sample, this clonotype was seen many times. V and J are TRBV2 and TRBJ2-7; the D is unclear. Germline values: CDR1 SNHLY, CDR2 FYNNEI. Trimming took off 4 bases at V and 1 base at J, with 8 bases between the two ends. The CDR3 has 13 residues. The DNA for the CDR3 is TGTGCCAGCAGTGGGATAGCTTCCTACGAGCAGTACTTC. Translated, it gives CASSGIASYEQYF. Full variable domain (remainder filled in from reference TRBV2 and TRBJ2-7): EPEVTQTPSHQVTQMGQEVILRCVPISNHLYFYWYRQILGQKVEFLVSFYNNEISEKSEIFDDQFSVERPDGSNFTLKIRSTKLEDSAMYFCASSGIASYEQYFGPGTRLTVT.

J is TRBJ1-4 and V is TRBV9; maybe TRBD1 (6 bases). The CDR3 runs to 17 residues. Germline values: CDR1 SGDLS, CDR2 YYNGEE. V shed 0 bases and J shed 8 bases, with 20 bases lying between them. The CDR3 bases are TGTGCCAGCAGCGTAGACCCTTCGGGGGGGCGAATGGAAAAACTGTTTTTT. Its translation is CASSVDPSGGRMEKLFF.

This clonotype has only a few counts. V and J are TRBV6-1 and TRBJ1-5; D is unresolved. Germline lookup yields CDR1 MNHNS and CDR2 SASEGT. V lost 3 bases to trimming and J lost 0 bases, with 9 bases between them. CDR3 size: 15 residues. The CDR3 protein is CASSDIRYSNQPQHF. CDR3 DNA sequence: TGTGCCAGCAGTGATATAAGGTATAGCAATCAGCCCCAGCATTTT.

The chain recombines TRBV4-1 with TRBJ1-1, with no clear D. V dropped 3 bases and J dropped 0 bases, with 17 bases sitting between them. Looked up from germline, CDR1 is MGHRA and CDR2 is YSYEKL. This CDR3 contains 17 residues. The CDR3 bases are TGCGCCAGCAGCCAGCTGGTTATAACGGGGATGAACACTGAAGCTTTCTTT. It yields the protein CASSQLVITGMNTEAFF.